This TCR beta chain was sequenced for a study of T-cell reconstitution after alpha-beta-depleted transplantation in children. V was clipped by 0 bases and J by 0 bases, with 11 bases between them. Germline V gene lookup returns CDR1 LGHDT and CDR2 YNNKEL (reference sequence). This CDR3 region has 16 residues. At least ten counts were recorded for this clonotype. For TCRbeta, the library was prepared with unique molecular identifiers. Using its own MiXCR run on the PCR reads, TCRdb lists one record per CDR3 protein. The repertoire holds approximately 18,000 distinct CDR3 sequences, approximately 5.2% seen once, with roughly 6.4% in the top ten.

V usage is TRBV3-1 and J usage is TRBJ2-5, with D unclear. Sample: PBMCs, taken before TCRalphabeta/CD19-depleted stem cell transplant. This sequence originates from a boy younger than 18 with acute lymphoblastic leukemia, due to receive a stem cell transplant. Here the CDR3 reads CASSQDAGLYQETQYF. Written as DNA, the CDR3 is TGTGCCAGCAGCCAAGATGCTGGGTTATACCAAGAGACCCAGTACTTC.